This T cell receptor (beta chain) appears in the sequencing data of a study of blood T cell repertoires in COVID-19. The CDR3 sequence is 14 residues long. Between the trimmed V and J ends, which lost 3 bases and 5 bases, there was a span of 14 bases. CDR1 and CDR2 (germline): SGHAT, FQNNGV. In the original processing: Estimation of nucleated cell counts relied on the amplification of reference gene primers. Clones were read by immunoSEQ multiplex PCR, and TCRdb kept only the in-frame ones, dropping some. V and J calls and clone size are as listed in that table; D and trimming were resolved from the DNA. The sample lists roughly 34,000 clones; 90% were seen once.

The TCR originated in a man at least 80 years old with acute or convalescent COVID-19. Material for sequencing was peripheral blood. The rearrangement uses TRBV11-2 and TRBJ2-7; D is uncertain. This chain's CDR3 is CASSLIETPHEQYF. The CDR3 bases are TGTGCCAGCAGCTTGATAGAAACCCCCCACGAGCAGTACTTC.